This T cell receptor (beta chain) originates from a study of graft-versus-host responses after intestinal transplantation. Study details: All recipients were transplanted with multivisceral, liver-intestinal, or isolated intestinal grafts. All recipients were given anti-thymocyte globulin induction, and tacrolimus and steroids were then administered for roughly three years. General study results and limits: Researchers found GvH clones in recipient marrow, and some showed up first in ileum or blood.

A word on this clone: Its cognate antigen is unknown. The same CDR3 also results from other DNA sequences found in this sample.

Intraepithelial and lamina propria lymphocytes were isolated from graft specimens. Produced via immunoSEQ multiplex PCR; TCRdb's table is partial and in-frame only. Of roughly 6,900 clones detected, around 65% appear once; the ten largest clones hold approximately 5.1%. Sequencing was performed on ileum tissue, taken roughly 50 days after transplant. The receptor was isolated from a human patient who received an intestinal transplant, so some T cells may come from the graft donor.

CDR3 coding DNA: TGTGCCAGCAGTTCTCCGGGACAACCCAATGAAAAACTGTTTTTT. The encoded protein is CASSSPGQPNEKLFF. The V gene is TRBV28, the J gene TRBJ1-4; weak D call: TRBD1 (6 bases). Looked up from germline, CDR1 is MDHEN and CDR2 is SYDVKM. There are 15 residues in the CDR3. Trimming pared 4 bases from V and 5 bases from J, leaving 14 bases between.